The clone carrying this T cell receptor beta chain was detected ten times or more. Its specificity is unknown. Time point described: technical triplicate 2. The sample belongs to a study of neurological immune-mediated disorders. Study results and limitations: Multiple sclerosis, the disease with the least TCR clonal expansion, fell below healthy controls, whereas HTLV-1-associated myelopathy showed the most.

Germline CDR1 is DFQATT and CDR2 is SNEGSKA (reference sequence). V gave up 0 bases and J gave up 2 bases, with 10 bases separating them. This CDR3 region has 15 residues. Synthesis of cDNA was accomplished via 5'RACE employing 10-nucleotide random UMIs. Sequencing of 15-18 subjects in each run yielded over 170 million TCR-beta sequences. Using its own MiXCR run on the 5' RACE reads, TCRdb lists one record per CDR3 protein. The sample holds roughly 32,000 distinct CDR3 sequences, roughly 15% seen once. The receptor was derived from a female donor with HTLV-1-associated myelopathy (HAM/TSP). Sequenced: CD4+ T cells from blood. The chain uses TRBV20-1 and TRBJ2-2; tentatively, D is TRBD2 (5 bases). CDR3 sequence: CSARDSGTNTGELFF. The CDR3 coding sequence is TGCAGTGCTAGAGACAGCGGAACAAACACCGGGGAGCTGTTTTTT.